Below are 11 T cell receptor beta chains sequenced from a single sample in a study of PD-1 blockade in mismatch repair-deficient tumors. Sequencing was performed with immunoSEQ multiplex PCR; in TCRdb, only in-frame clones are kept and a portion is missing. The data show approximately 100,000 clones, approximately 83% seen once. The sample in question was peripheral blood, obtained less than 37 weeks after starting pembrolizumab. The receptors shown here come from an adult with mismatch repair-deficient cancer.

This rearrangement joins TRBV4-3 to TRBJ1-3; D possibly corresponds to TRBD1 (5 bases). The germline V gene encodes CDR1 LGHNA and CDR2 YSLEER. V gave up 0 bases and J gave up 0 bases, with 9 bases separating them. The CDR3 totals 16 residues. The chain's CDR3 is CASSQDRGYSGNTIYF. CDR3 DNA: TGCGCCAGCAGCCAAGATCGGGGCTACTCTGGAAACACCATATATTTT.

The V call is TRBV9, the J call TRBJ1-3; 9 bases match TRBD1. The CDR3 covers 15 residues. Germline V gene sequence: CDR1 SGDLS, CDR2 YYNGEE. The V and J ends lost 6 bases and 2 bases, in that order; junction bases with no gene match: 6. The CDR3 nucleotides are TGTGCCAGCACTAGACAGGGGGTAGCTGGAAACACCATATATTTT. This translates into CASTRQGVAGNTIYF.

The chain recombines TRBV19 with TRBJ1-5; no clear D gene. Germline CDR1 is LNHDA and CDR2 is SQIVND (reference sequence). The CDR3 totals 12 residues. V dropped 5 bases and J dropped 6 bases, with 8 bases sitting between them. The CDR3 here is CASSLLGQPQHF. CDR3 DNA: TGTGCCAGTAGTCTTCTTGGTCAGCCCCAGCATTTT. The full variable domain, its missing parts supplied by reference TRBV19 and TRBJ1-5, is DGGITQSPKYLFRKEGQNVTLSCEQNLNHDAMYWYRQDPGQGLRLIYYSQIVNDFQKGDIAEGYSVSREKKESFPLTVTSAQKNPTAFYLCASSLLGQPQHFGDGTRLSIL.

V usage is TRBV5-8 and J usage is TRBJ2-2; the D gene could be TRBD1 or TRBD2 (5 bases each). Germline CDR1 reads SGHTS; CDR2 reads YDEGEE. V lost 2 bases, J lost 3 bases, and 11 bases lay in between. There are 15 residues in the CDR3. CDR3 nucleotides: TGTGCCAGCAGCTTTTGGGGGACGGACACCGGGGAGCTGTTTTTT. This codes for CASSFWGTDTGELFF.

The chain recombines TRBV5-4 with TRBJ2-7; 8 positions agree with TRBD1. The J segment lost 0 bases and the V segment lost 4 bases, leaving 6 bases of the junction unmatched. This CDR3 spans 15 amino acids. Germline V gene lookup returns CDR1 SGHNT and CDR2 YYREEE (reference sequence). The chain's CDR3 is CASSPPGQASYEQYF. The CDR3 nucleotides are TGTGCCAGCAGCCCCCCGGGACAGGCCTCCTACGAGCAGTACTTC. Full variable domain (rest looked up from reference TRBV5-4 and TRBJ2-7): ETGVTQSPTHLIKTRGQQVTLRCSSQSGHNTVSWYQQALGQGPQFIFQYYREEENGRGNFPPRFSGLQFPNYSSELNVNALELDDSALYLCASSPPGQASYEQYFGPGTRLTVT.

The chain recombines TRBV27 with TRBJ2-7; TRBD2 aligns across 12 bases. Germline values: CDR1 MNHEY, CDR2 SMNVEV (reference sequence). Trimming took 6 bases from V and 6 from J; bases not matched to a gene: 6. The CDR3 totals 14 residues. The CDR3 DNA follows: TGTGCCAGCAGCCTAGCGGGAGGGCCTGTCGAGCAGTACTTC. Its protein is CASSLAGGPVEQYF.

This chain links TRBV7-6 with TRBJ2-2; D is ambiguous. Germline V gene sequence: CDR1 SGHVS, CDR2 FNYEAQ. Trimming stripped 3 bases from V and 1 base from J, with 9 bases between. This CDR3 has 15 residues. CDR3 sequence (DNA): TGTGCCAGCAGCTTTGCACCGGAGAACACCGGGGAGCTGTTTTTT. It is translated as CASSFAPENTGELFF.

The genes are TRBV28 and TRBJ2-6, with D perhaps matching TRBD1 (5 bases). CDR3 length: 14 amino acids. The V and J ends lost 5 bases and 4 bases respectively, with 9 bases between them. CDR1 and CDR2 from the germline V gene are MDHEN and SYDVKM. This CDR3 is CASSDSTGANVLTF. The CDR3 DNA reads TGTGCCAGCAGTGACAGTACCGGGGCCAACGTCCTGACTTTC.

The CDR3 nucleotides are TGTGCCAGCAGCTTGGAGGGACTCAGGAACACCGGGGAGCTGTTTTTT. Protein: CASSLEGLRNTGELFF. This sequence joins TRBV5-6 and TRBJ2-2, with a possible D match to TRBD2 (6 bases). Trimming removed 0 bases at V and 1 base at J, with 10 bases between. The CDR3 contains 16 residues. CDR1 SGHDT and CDR2 YYEEEE come from the germline V gene.

This chain uses TRBV7-8 with TRBJ2-3, with D perhaps matching TRBD1 (6 bases). V lost 2 bases to trimming and J lost 3 bases, with 18 bases between them. The germline gives CDR1 SGHVS, CDR2 FQNEAQ. This CDR3 has 17 residues. The CDR3 protein is CASSLKNTRGMTDTQYF. The CDR3 region has the DNA TGTGCCAGCAGCTTAAAGAACACCAGGGGCATGACAGATACGCAGTATTTT.

In this sample, this clone turned up once. The chain links TRBV7-9 to TRBJ2-7, with 10 bases matching TRBD1. The V gene end was trimmed by 1 base and the J gene end by 2 bases; junction bases not matched to a gene: 8. This CDR3 region has 17 residues. Germline CDR1 is SEHNR and CDR2 is FQNEAQ (reference sequence). CDR3 nucleotides: TGTGCCAGCAGCTTAGTATGGTCCGGGACAGGGGCCTACGAGCAGTACTTC. Translated, it gives CASSLVWSGTGAYEQYF.